This T cell receptor (beta chain) originates from a study of T cell repertoires in cytomegalovirus infection. At the level of the study: Both recently identified HLA-C-restricted and well-studied HLA-B-restricted CMV epitopes were used in the study. A matching HLA type, together with CMV infection, was signaled by public TCR beta signatures.

TCRdb re-called the reads through MiXCR, storing one row per CDR3 protein. The sample has about 220,000 distinct CDR3 sequences, less than 50% seen once. As regards this clonotype: What it recognizes is unknown.

The germline V gene encodes CDR1 LNHNV and CDR2 YYDKDF (reference sequence). Trimming stripped 0 bases from V and 5 bases from J, with 6 bases between. The CDR3 is made up of 13 amino acids. Overall study results and limits: The study found HLA-C-restricted CMV-specific TCR beta clonotypes dominating the ex vivo response.

The source of this sequence is a human donor in good health (CMV status not recorded). Some clones in this sample may be carry-over from other donors' samples. Sequencing was performed on CD8+ T cells from cultured PBMCs, taken from culture after CMV antigen stimulation. V gene TRBV15 combines with J gene TRBJ2-3; D is perhaps TRBD2 (5 bases). CDR3 region: CATSRDEGDTQYF. The DNA of the CDR3 is TGTGCCACCAGCAGAGATGAGGGAGATACGCAGTATTTT.